What follows are 3 T cell receptor beta chains derived from one specimen sequenced in a study of cytomegalovirus exposure and HLA in healthy donors. PCR used 60 Vbeta primers and 13 Jbeta primers. The repertoire was sequenced with immunoSEQ multiplex PCR; TCRdb's copy has only in-frame clones and lacks some. Its table lists approximately 120,000 clones. The sample comprised PBMCs. The receptor set was obtained from a middle-aged man in good health and CMV-seronegative.

This sequence joins TRBV30 and TRBJ2-3; 12 bases map to TRBD2. From germline, CDR1 is GTSNPN and CDR2 SVGIG (reference sequence). This CDR3 is built from 14 residues. V was clipped by 5 bases and J by 4 bases; unmatched bases: 4. CDR3 region: CAWDLAGGADTQYF. CDR3 coding DNA: TGTGCCTGGGACCTAGCGGGAGGGGCAGATACGCAGTATTTT.

This sequence joins TRBV9 and TRBJ1-2; 7 bases are a match to TRBD1. Germline CDR1 and CDR2: SGDLS and YYNGEE. This CDR3 contains 15 residues. V was clipped by 3 bases and J by 4 bases; unmatched bases: 9. The CDR3, as DNA: TGTGCCAGCAGCGGTGGGGACAGCCTATCCTATGGCTACACCTTC. Protein product: CASSGGDSLSYGYTF.

The chain is built from TRBV6-1 and TRBJ2-3; 7 bases are a match to TRBD2. The CDR3 is made up of 19 amino acids. Germline CDR1 reads MNHNS; CDR2 reads SASEGT. The V and J ends lost 1 base and 9 bases, in that order; junction bases with no gene match: 22. The CDR3 loop reads CASSEEYFGVAGGRGTQYF. CDR3 DNA: TGTGCCAGCAGTGAAGAGTATTTTGGGGTAGCGGGCGGACGGGGGACGCAGTATTTT.